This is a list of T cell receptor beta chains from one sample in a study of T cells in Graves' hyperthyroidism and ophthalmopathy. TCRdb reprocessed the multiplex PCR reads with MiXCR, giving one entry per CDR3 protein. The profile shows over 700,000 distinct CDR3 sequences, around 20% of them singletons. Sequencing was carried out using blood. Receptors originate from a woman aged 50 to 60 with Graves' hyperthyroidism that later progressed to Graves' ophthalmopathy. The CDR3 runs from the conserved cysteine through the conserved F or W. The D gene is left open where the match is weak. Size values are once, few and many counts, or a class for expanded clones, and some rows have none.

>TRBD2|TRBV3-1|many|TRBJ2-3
TGTGCCAGCAGCCAACCCGGGACTAGCGCAGATACGCAGTATTTT
CASSQPGTSADTQYF
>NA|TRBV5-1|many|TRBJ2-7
TGCGCCAGCAGCTTGTCGGACTACTCCTACGAGCAGTACTTC
CASSLSDYSYEQYF
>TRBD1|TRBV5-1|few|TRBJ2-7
TGCGCCAGCGGAACCGGGACAGAAGTCTCCTACGAGCAGTACTTC
CASGTGTEVSYEQYF
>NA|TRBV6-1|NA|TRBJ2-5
TGTGCCAGCAGTAGCATCGGGGGAGAGACCCAGTACTTC
CASSSIGGETQYF
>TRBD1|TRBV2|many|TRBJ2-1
TGTGCCAGCAGCCGGGACAGAAATAACAATGAGCAGTTCTTC
CASSRDRNNNEQFF
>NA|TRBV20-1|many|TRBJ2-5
TGCAGTCTCACAGAAGGGGAGACCCAGTACTTC
CSLTEGETQYF
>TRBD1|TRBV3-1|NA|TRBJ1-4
TGTGCCAGCACAGGGGGAGGTGAAAAACTGTTTTTT
CASTGGGEKLFF
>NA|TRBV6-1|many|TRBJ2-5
TGTGCCAGCAGCGGGACGGGGGAGACCCAGTACTTC
CASSGTGETQYF
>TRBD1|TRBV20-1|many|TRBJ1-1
TGCAGTGCTGACAGGGGGTTTTTGGACACTGAAGCTTTCTTT
CSADRGFLDTEAFF
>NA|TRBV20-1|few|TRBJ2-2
TGCAGTGCTCCCCCCCACAGGAACACCGGGGAGCTGTTTTTT
CSAPPHRNTGELFF
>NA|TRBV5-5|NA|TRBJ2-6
TGTGCCAGCAGCTTCCGTAGCTCTGGGGCCAACGTCCTGACTTTC
CASSFRSSGANVLTF
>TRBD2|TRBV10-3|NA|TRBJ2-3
TGTGCCATCAGTGCCGGAGCGGGAGGATGGACAGATACGCAGTATTTT
CAISAGAGGWTDTQYF
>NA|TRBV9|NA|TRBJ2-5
TGTGCCAGCGGATTCGGACAACAAGAGACCCAGTACTTC
CASGFGQQETQYF
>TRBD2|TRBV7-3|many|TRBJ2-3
TGTGCCAGCAGCCCCACAGGGACTAGCGGGGTCTCCACAGATACGCAGTATTTT
CASSPTGTSGVSTDTQYF
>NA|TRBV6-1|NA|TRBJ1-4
TGTGCCAGCAGTGAATTCCTTGAGGGTGCTAATGAAAAACTGTTTTTT
CASSEFLEGANEKLFF
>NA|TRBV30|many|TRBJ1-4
TGTGCCTGGGGGGGACGGGCAACTAATGAAAAACTGTTTTTT
CAWGGRATNEKLFF
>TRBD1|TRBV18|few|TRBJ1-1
TGTGCCAGCTCACCTGCAGACAGGGGAGGGGGCACTGAAGCTTTCTTT
CASSPADRGGGTEAFF
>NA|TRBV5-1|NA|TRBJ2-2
TGCGCCACCTTCGGGCCACAGGGCACCGGGGAGCTGTTTTTT
CATFGPQGTGELFF
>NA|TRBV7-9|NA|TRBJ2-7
TGTGCCAGCGCTACCTCTCAGGACTCCTACGAGCAGTACTTC
CASATSQDSYEQYF
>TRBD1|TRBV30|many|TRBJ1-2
TGTGCCTGGACCGGGACAGGGGGTGGCTACACCTTC
CAWTGTGGGYTF
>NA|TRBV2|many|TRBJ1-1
TGTGCCAGCAGTGAAGCGAGGGGATGGTATGAAGCTTTCTTT
CASSEARGWYEAFF
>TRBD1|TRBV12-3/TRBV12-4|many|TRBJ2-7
TGTGCCAGCACCTTAGGGCGGACAGGAGAGCAGTACTTC
CASTLGRTGEQYF
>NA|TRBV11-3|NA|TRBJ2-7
TGTGCCAGCAGCTTAGCACGTAGTCTCTTCCTACGCCACTCGAACTACGAGCAGTACTTC
CASSLARSLFLRHSNYEQYF
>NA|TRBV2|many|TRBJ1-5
TGTGCCAGCCAGACAGGTAATCAGCCCCAGCATTTT
CASQTGNQPQHF
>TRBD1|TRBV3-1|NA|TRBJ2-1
TGTGCCAGCAGCCAACTACCGGGACAGGGGCCCAAAAGCTCCTACAATGAGCAGTTCTTC
CASSQLPGQGPKSSYNEQFF
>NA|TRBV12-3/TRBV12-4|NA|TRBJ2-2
TGTGCCAGCAGTTTTCTACCCGTCGCAGGGGGAGGCGGGGAGCTGTTTTTT
CASSFLPVAGGGGELFF
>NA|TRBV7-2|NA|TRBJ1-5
TGTGCCAGCAGCTTAGTCGGGAAACAGCCCCAGCATTTT
CASSLVGKQPQHF
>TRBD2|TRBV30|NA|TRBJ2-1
TGTGCCTGGAACCGCGGACTAGCCCAGACCTCCTACAATGAGCAGTTCTTC
CAWNRGLAQTSYNEQFF
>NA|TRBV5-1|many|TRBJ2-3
TGCGCCAGCAGCTTGGTAGGCGGGGAGGATACGCAGTATTTT
CASSLVGGEDTQYF
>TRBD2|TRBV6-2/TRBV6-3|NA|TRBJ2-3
TGTGCCAGCAGTTACAAGAGTAGCGGGGGGGGCACAGATACGCAGTATTTT
CASSYKSSGGGTDTQYF
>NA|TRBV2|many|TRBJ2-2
TGTGCCAGCACCATTAGTCGGACATCACGGCTGTTTTTT
CASTISRTSRLFF
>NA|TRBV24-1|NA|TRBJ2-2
TGTGCCACCAGTGACCCAGGGTTAAACACCGGGGAGCTGTTTTTT
CATSDPGLNTGELFF